These 14 T cell receptor beta chains were all obtained from the same sample, sequenced in a study of T cell responses to AZD1222 COVID-19 vaccine. Produced via immunoSEQ multiplex PCR; TCRdb's table is partial and in-frame only. The sample includes roughly 130,000 clones, approximately 86% of them seen just once. Sequences were derived from peripheral blood, sampled on day 0 of AZD1222 vaccination. The receptors were gathered from an adult in good health.

J is TRBJ1-5 and V is TRBV28, with D maybe TRBD1 (5 bases). V was clipped by 8 bases and J by 3 bases, with 17 bases between them. Germline V gene lookup returns CDR1 MDHEN and CDR2 SYDVKM. The CDR3 loop spans 15 amino acids. The CDR3 DNA follows: TGTGCCAGCTCTTCCGGGGGGGGAGACAATCAGCCCCAGCATTTT. Its protein is CASSSGGGDNQPQHF.

The chain uses TRBV4-1 and TRBJ1-5; a possible D gene is TRBD1 (5 bases). CDR3 size: 15 residues. From germline, CDR1 is MGHRA and CDR2 YSYEKL. Trimming shortened V by 2 bases and J by 3 bases, and 11 bases separated the two germline ends. The CDR3 bases are TGCGCCAGCAGCCAACTGGGACTCAACAATCAGCCCCAGCATTTT. Translated, it gives CASSQLGLNNQPQHF.

The chain couples TRBV7-2 to TRBJ2-3, with 8 positions matching TRBD2. The V gene end was trimmed by 4 bases and the J gene end by 2 bases; junction bases not matched to a gene: 2. CDR1 is SGHTA and CDR2 is FQGNSA in the germline V gene. The CDR3 runs 14 residues. CDR3 in DNA: TGTGCCAGCAGCTCGGGAGGGGCCACAGATACGCAGTATTTT. Translating gives CASSSGGATDTQYF.

The rearrangement uses TRBV15 and TRBJ1-5, with D possibly being TRBD1 (5 bases). V lost 3 bases to trimming and J lost 3 bases, with 9 bases between them. The CDR3 contains 14 residues. Germline V gene lookup returns CDR1 LNHNV and CDR2 YYDKDF (reference sequence). The CDR3 sequence is CATSRQGHNQPQHF. DNA for the CDR3: TGTGCCACCAGCAGGCAGGGCCACAATCAGCCCCAGCATTTT. Using reference TRBV15 and TRBJ1-5 for the parts outside the CDR3, the full variable domain is DAMVIQNPRYQVTQFGKPVTLSCSQTLNHNVMYWYQQKSSQAPKLLFHYYDKDFNNEADTPDNFQSRRPNTSFCFLDIRSPGLGDTAMYLCATSRQGHNQPQHFGDGTRLSIL.

The CDR3 protein is CASSPGRGLNQPQHF. The CDR3 coding sequence is TGTGCCAGCAGCCCAGGGCGCGGTCTTAATCAGCCCCAGCATTTT. V usage is TRBV6-2 or TRBV6-3 and J usage is TRBJ1-5, with D possibly being TRBD1 (5 bases). Germline CDR1 is MNHEY and CDR2 is SVGEGT. This CDR3 is 15 amino acids long. V dropped 6 bases and J dropped 4 bases, with 16 bases sitting between them.

V and J are TRBV6-1 and TRBJ2-1; a weak D match, TRBD2 (5 bases). V was cut by 0 bases and J by 12 bases, with 9 bases left in between. This CDR3 comprises 12 residues. Germline V gene data show CDR1 as MNHNS and CDR2 as SASEGT. In nucleotides, the CDR3 is TGTGCCAGCAGTGAAGCGAGTGGGAGGCAGTTCTTC. This translates into CASSEASGRQFF.

The V call is TRBV5-1, the J call TRBJ2-6; no clear D gene. V was trimmed by 5 bases and J by 0 bases, leaving 6 bases between them. This CDR3 is 14 amino acids long. Germline CDR1 SGHRS, CDR2 YFSETQ. CDR3 sequence reads: CASRVASGANVLTF. The CDR3 coding sequence is TGCGCCAGCAGGGTGGCCTCTGGGGCCAACGTCCTGACTTTC.

This chain joins TRBV3-1 (or the pseudogene TRBV3-2) and TRBJ1-1, with D unclear. The ends were cut back, 4 bases at V and 4 bases at J, with 7 bases in the middle. The CDR3 totals 12 residues. Germline V gene data show CDR1 as LGHDT and CDR2 as YNNKEL (reference sequence). In nucleotides, the CDR3 is TGTGCCAGCAGCCGGGCCTTCACTGAAGCTTTCTTT. Translating gives CASSRAFTEAFF.

V and J are TRBV30 and TRBJ1-6, with no clear D. There are 11 residues in the CDR3. Deletions cut 5 bases from V and 7 bases from J, with 6 bases between. Looked up from germline, CDR1 is GTSNPN and CDR2 is SVGIG (reference sequence). The CDR3 DNA reads TGTGCCTGGGAAGAGAATTCACCCCTCCACTTT. It yields the protein CAWEENSPLHF. Full variable domain (rest looked up from reference TRBV30 and TRBJ1-6): SQTIHQWPATLVQPVGSPLSLECTVEGTSNPNLYWYRQAAGRGLQLLFYSVGIGQISSEVPQNLSASRPQDRQFILSSKKLLLSDSGFYLCAWEENSPLHFGNGTRLTVT.

The chain uses TRBV6-5 and TRBJ1-6; TRBD1 matches 7 bases. V shed 6 bases and J 9 bases; nucleotides not matched to a gene: 8. Germline loops: CDR1 MNHEY, CDR2 SVGAGI. There are 14 residues in the CDR3. As DNA, the CDR3 is TGTGCCAGCAGACCTCAGGGGGTCGCTTCACCCCTCCACTTT. This gives the protein CASRPQGVASPLHF.

This chain uses TRBV24-1 with TRBJ2-1; TRBD1 matches at 8 bases. Germline V lookup: CDR1 KGHDR, CDR2 SFDVKD. After removal of 9 bases from V and 7 bases from J, the junction contained 13 bases not matched to a gene. This CDR3 comprises 15 residues. CDR3 sequence (DNA): TGTGCCACCCACGGCGGGCAGGGGGCGAGAAATGAGCAGTTCTTC. Protein sequence: CATHGGQGARNEQFF.

The chain combines TRBV4-1 with TRBJ1-1, with D perhaps matching TRBD1 (5 bases). The CDR3 is made up of 14 amino acids. V lost 6 bases to trimming and J lost 5 bases, with 16 bases between them. The germline gives CDR1 MGHRA, CDR2 YSYEKL. The CDR3 loop reads CASRAGRLGTEAFF. For the CDR3, the DNA is TGCGCCAGCAGGGCAGGGCGATTGGGGACTGAAGCTTTCTTT.

The chain employs TRBV12-3 or TRBV12-4 and TRBJ1-1, with unresolved D. V shed 6 bases and J shed 1 base, with 9 bases lying between them. This CDR3 contains 13 residues. For the CDR3, the DNA is TGTGCCAGCAGGTCGACTGGGAACACTGAAGCTTTCTTT. Its protein product is CASRSTGNTEAFF.

The J gene is TRBJ2-1, the V gene TRBV4-2; D unresolved. From germline, CDR1 is LGHNA and CDR2 YNFKEQ. This CDR3 has 13 residues. The V gene lost 0 bases and the J gene lost 10 bases, with 10 bases spanning the gap. CDR3 in amino acids: CASSQEVGREQFF. DNA of the CDR3: TGTGCCAGCAGCCAAGAAGTGGGCCGGGAGCAGTTCTTC.